These 10 T cell receptor beta chains were all obtained from the same sample, sequenced in a study of long-term antiretroviral therapy in people with HIV. The run of the v3.0 immunoSEQ assay was at survey level. Clones were read by immunoSEQ multiplex PCR, and TCRdb kept only the in-frame ones, dropping some. In the table there are tens of thousands of clones, just under 95% of which are singletons. The sequencing here drew on unsorted PBMCs, taken 5.3 years after starting antiretroviral therapy. Receptors originate from a man in his fifties with HIV.

On this clone: Other DNA sequences in the same sample also yield this CDR3. The V gene is TRBV6-1, the J gene TRBJ1-1; D possibly corresponds to TRBD1 (5 bases). From germline, CDR1 is MNHNS and CDR2 SASEGT. V gave up 4 bases and J gave up 2 bases, with 14 bases separating them. The CDR3 consists of 15 residues. The CDR3 DNA reads as TGTGCCAGCAGTGTAGGGACGGGTAGTAACACTGAAGCTTTCTTT. This codes for CASSVGTGSNTEAFF.

The chain links TRBV28 to TRBJ2-3; 8 nucleotides agree with TRBD1. V was pared by 6 bases and J by 0 bases, with 5 bases of the junction left unmatched. The CDR3 length is 15 residues. CDR1 MDHEN and CDR2 SYDVKM come from the germline V gene. CDR3 sequence reads: CASSLDRASTDTQYF. The CDR3 DNA is TGTGCCAGCAGCCTGGACAGGGCTAGCACAGATACGCAGTATTTT.

V is TRBV7-9 and J is TRBJ1-2; D gene uncertain. The CDR3 has 14 amino acids. CDR1 is SEHNR and CDR2 is FQNEAQ in the germline V gene (reference sequence). Between the trimmed V and J ends, which lost 5 bases and 6 bases, there was a span of 16 bases. As DNA, the CDR3 is TGTGCCAGCAGCCCACTGTATGCATCAAATGGCTACACCTTC. This gives the protein CASSPLYASNGYTF.

This chain joins TRBV15 and TRBJ1-1; 7 nucleotides match TRBD1. The CDR3 extends over 15 amino acids. Per germline, CDR1 LNHNV and CDR2 YYDKDF (reference sequence). Unmatched junction bases numbered 4, after V lost 3 bases and J lost 0 bases. DNA for the CDR3: TGTGCCACCAGCAGGCCTACAGGGGTGAACACTGAAGCTTTCTTT. Its protein product is CATSRPTGVNTEAFF.

The V call is TRBV4-3, the J call TRBJ1-4, with 8 bases matching TRBD1. Germline loops: CDR1 LGHNA, CDR2 YSLEER. The CDR3 contains 18 residues. Trimming at V came to 2 bases and at J to 8 bases, leaving 16 bases not matched to a gene. The CDR3 loop is CASSQSGTGPTRGEKLFF. In nucleotides, the CDR3 is TGCGCCAGCAGCCAATCCGGGACAGGTCCCACTCGGGGGGAAAAACTGTTTTTT.

The chain combines TRBV5-4 with TRBJ2-3; TRBD2 matches 8 bases. The length of the CDR3 is 15 residues. Germline V gene lookup returns CDR1 SGHNT and CDR2 YYREEE (reference sequence). Unmatched junction bases numbered 5, after V lost 3 bases and J lost 2 bases. As DNA, the CDR3 is TGTGCCAGCAGCTCAACTAGCGGACCCACAGATACGCAGTATTTT. Amino acids: CASSSTSGPTDTQYF.

The chain is built from TRBV4-2 and TRBJ1-5, with TRBD1 matching 8 bases. Unmatched junction bases numbered 3, after V lost 5 bases and J lost 3 bases. The germline gives CDR1 LGHNA, CDR2 YNFKEQ. This CDR3 contains 14 residues. CDR3 amino acids: CASSKDRVNQPQHF. For the CDR3, the DNA is TGTGCCAGCAGCAAGGACAGGGTCAATCAGCCCCAGCATTTT.

The rearrangement joins TRBV6-5 to TRBJ2-7; the D gene is possibly TRBD2 (6 bases). The germline gives CDR1 MNHEY, CDR2 SVGAGI. This CDR3 contains 13 residues. V lost 6 bases and J lost 3, with 12 bases in between. The CDR3 sequence: CASSMGGSYEQYF. Written as DNA, the CDR3 is TGTGCCAGCAGCATGGGGGGTAGCTACGAGCAGTACTTC.

This clone showed up just a few times. The chain couples TRBV28 to TRBJ2-6, with TRBD1 matching over 8 bases. The V segment lost 3 bases and the J segment 1 base; nucleotides outside the gene matches: 8. This CDR3 spans 18 amino acids. From germline, CDR1 is MDHEN and CDR2 SYDVKM. The chain's CDR3 is CASSFIRTGSSGANVLTF. DNA for the CDR3: TGTGCCAGCAGTTTTATCAGGACAGGGAGTTCTGGGGCCAACGTCCTGACTTTC.

The V call is TRBV11-2, the J call TRBJ1-1; D call uncertain. V gave up 3 bases and J gave up 0 bases, with 11 bases separating them. Germline V CDR1 and CDR2: SGHAT, FQNNGV. The CDR3 consists of 15 residues. CDR3 DNA: TGTGCCAGCAGCTTGATGGGTGGCATGAACACTGAAGCTTTCTTT. The encoded protein is CASSLMGGMNTEAFF. Complete variable domain (other parts from reference TRBV11-2 and TRBJ1-1): EAGVAQSPRYKIIEKRQSVAFWCNPISGHATLYWYQQILGQGPKLLIQFQNNGVVDDSQLPKDRFSAERLKGVDSTLKIQPAKLEDSAVYLCASSLMGGMNTEAFFGQGTRLTVV.